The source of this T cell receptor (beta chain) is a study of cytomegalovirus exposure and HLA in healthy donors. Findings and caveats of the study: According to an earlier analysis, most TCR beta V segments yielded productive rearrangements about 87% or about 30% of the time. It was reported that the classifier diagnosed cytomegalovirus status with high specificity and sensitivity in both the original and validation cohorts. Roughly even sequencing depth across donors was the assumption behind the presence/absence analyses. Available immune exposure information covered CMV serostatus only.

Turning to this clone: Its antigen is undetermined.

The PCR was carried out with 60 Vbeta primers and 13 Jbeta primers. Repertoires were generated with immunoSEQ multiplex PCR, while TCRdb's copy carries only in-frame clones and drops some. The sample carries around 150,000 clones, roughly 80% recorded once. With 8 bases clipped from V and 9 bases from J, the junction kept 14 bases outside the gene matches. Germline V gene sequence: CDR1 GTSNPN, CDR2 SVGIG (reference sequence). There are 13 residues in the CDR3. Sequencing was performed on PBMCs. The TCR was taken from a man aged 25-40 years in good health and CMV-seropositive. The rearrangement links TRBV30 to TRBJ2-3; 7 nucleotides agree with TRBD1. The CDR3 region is CASFSPGGQTQYF. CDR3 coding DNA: TGTGCCAGTTTTAGCCCAGGGGGTCAGACGCAGTATTTT.